This is a list of T cell receptor beta chains from one sample in a study of monozygotic twins with inflammatory bowel disease. Using the 5' RACE reads, TCRdb records one entry per CDR3 protein without DNA. The sample table includes 200,000 to 250,000 distinct CDR3 sequences. Sequencing input: blood. Every receptor here comes from a human donor with ulcerative colitis or Crohn's disease, or a healthy co-twin of an affected twin (not recorded which). CDR3s include the opening cysteine and the closing phenylalanine or tryptophan.

j_call | v_call | cdr3_aa
TRBJ2-5 | TRBV5-1 | CASSLGAGQETQYF
TRBJ2-2 | TRBV5-1 | CASSSDTNTGELFF
TRBJ1-2 | TRBV7-9 | CASSQDQLNYGYTF
TRBJ2-1 | TRBV5-1 | CASSLEVGRSSYNEQFF
TRBJ1-2 | TRBV15 | CATSRDLGGASNYGYTF
TRBJ1-3 | TRBV5-6 | CASSLRLSGYSGNTIYF
TRBJ2-2 | TRBV24-1 | CATLTLQDGQSNTGELFF
TRBJ2-1 | TRBV20-1 | CSAWTSGLYNEQFF
TRBJ1-1 | TRBV6-5 | CASSRSLNTEAFF
TRBJ1-1 | TRBV19 | CASSIPGNTEAFF
TRBJ2-2 | TRBV12-3/TRBV12-4 | CASRSTGTDTGELFF
TRBJ2-3 | TRBV29-1 | CSVRESTDTQYF
TRBJ1-6 | TRBV6-1 | CASRITGALSPLHF
TRBJ2-7 | TRBV27 | CAIPLAGGSYEQYF
TRBJ1-1 | TRBV5-1 | CASSLHTITEAFF
TRBJ1-4 | TRBV6-5 | CASRIIQGIFEKLFF
TRBJ2-4 | TRBV3-1 | CASSQWDIQYF
TRBJ2-5 | TRBV5-1 | CASSLGGTEQETQYF
TRBJ2-1 | TRBV5-1 | CASSPVAGNPNEQFF
TRBJ1-2 | TRBV5-6 | CASSLAPGADGYTF
TRBJ1-1 | TRBV12-3/TRBV12-4 | CASSAEGIEAFF
TRBJ2-2 | TRBV3-1 | CASSQDETGLASNTGELFF
TRBJ1-2 | TRBV5-1 | CASSSGTGANYGYTF
TRBJ2-7 | TRBV15 | CATSRDIRGAGEQYF
TRBJ2-7 | TRBV5-1 | CASSGEGWSYEQYF